This T cell receptor (beta chain) is drawn from a study of T cell repertoires in cytomegalovirus infection. TCRdb re-derived calls from the reads in MiXCR, one entry per CDR3 protein. The sample consists of 500,000 to 600,000 distinct CDR3 sequences, about 17% of them appearing once. There are 14 residues in the CDR3. The V end lost 3 bases, the J end lost 5 bases, and 14 bases lay between the germline ends. Germline V gives CDR1 LNHDA, CDR2 SQIVND (reference sequence). This clonotype has at least ten counts. Its antigen remains unidentified. Study outcomes and limitations: Summed frequency of public TCR beta families distinguished CMV carriers with the relevant HLA.

The origin of this receptor is a human donor in good health (CMV status not recorded). Some clones in this sample may be carry-over from other donors' samples. Material for sequencing was CD8+ T cells from PBMCs. The chain is built from TRBV19 and TRBJ2-7, with a tentative D call TRBD1 (5 bases). The CDR3 loop is CASSIRVSHHEQYF. CDR3 DNA sequence: TGTGCCAGTAGTATCAGGGTATCTCATCACGAGCAGTACTTC.